The rows below give T cell receptor beta chains drawn from one sample of a study of shared clonotypes between healthy human individuals. The table came from immunoSEQ multiplex PCR; TCRdb's copy has only in-frame clones and leaves some out. The sample lists roughly 1.5 million clones, about 98% seen once, with roughly 0.42% in the top ten. Sequences were obtained from naive CD4+ T cells sorted from blood. All receptors derive from a man younger than 40 in good health. Both conserved end residues are part of each CDR3. Fields, in order: clone size, D gene, V gene, J gene, CDR3 protein, CDR3 DNA. D genes are given only for firm matches. Only part of the rows carry a size: once, few, many, or a class if the clone is expanded.

>NA|TRBD1|TRBV27|TRBJ2-7
CASSTSTGPAYEQYF
TGTGCCAGCAGTACCTCGACAGGGCCAGCCTACGAGCAGTACTTC
>NA|TRBD2|TRBV29-1|TRBJ2-4
CSVTGTSGSLAKNIQYF
TGCAGCGTGACCGGGACTAGCGGGAGCCTAGCCAAAAACATTCAGTACTTC
>NA|NA|TRBV5-4|TRBJ2-3
CASSRADTGTDTQYF
TGTGCCAGCAGCAGGGCGGATACCGGCACAGATACGCAGTATTTT
>NA|TRBD2|TRBV7-9|TRBJ2-2
CASSIHTRTSGRTGELFF
TGTGCCAGCAGCATACATACCCGGACTAGCGGGAGGACCGGGGAGCTGTTTTTT
>NA|NA|TRBV19|TRBJ2-7
CASTGGQRRNEQYF
TGTGCCAGTACGGGGGGCCAGAGGCGTAACGAGCAGTACTTC
>once|NA|TRBV18|TRBJ1-1
CASSGTGQGNPEAFF
TGTGCCAGCTCTGGTACGGGCCAGGGCAACCCTGAAGCTTTCTTT
>NA|NA|TRBV11-1|TRBJ1-1
CASSAGTAFF
TGTGCCAGCAGCGCCGGGACAGCTTTCTTT
>NA|TRBD1|TRBV19|TRBJ1-2
CASRDRETNYGYTF
TGTGCCAGCCGGGACAGGGAAACTAACTATGGCTACACCTTC
>NA|TRBD2|TRBV5-4|TRBJ2-5
CASSLSSGSSETQYF
TGTGCCAGCAGCTTGTCTAGCGGGAGTTCTGAGACCCAGTACTTC
>NA|TRBD1|TRBV2|TRBJ1-2
CASSRDRSSYTF
TGTGCCAGCAGCCGGGACAGGTCAAGCTACACCTTC
>NA|NA|TRBV5-4|TRBJ2-7
CASSLEQGSVEQYF
TGTGCCAGCAGCTTGGAACAGGGAAGTGTCGAGCAGTACTTC
>once|NA|TRBV30|TRBJ1-1
CAWSVGSGDTEAFF
TGTGCCTGGAGTGTTGGCAGTGGGGACACTGAAGCTTTCTTT
>NA|NA|TRBV7-9|TRBJ2-7
CASSHYSSYEQYF
TGTGCCAGCAGCCATTACAGCTCCTACGAGCAGTACTTC
>NA|NA|TRBV10-3|TRBJ2-7
CAISWGQRDEQYF
TGTGCCATCAGCTGGGGGCAGAGGGACGAGCAGTACTTC
>NA|NA|TRBV19|TRBJ2-1
CASRDLSGNEQFF
TGTGCCAGTAGGGACTTGTCTGGGAATGAGCAGTTCTTC
>NA|NA|TRBV7-8|TRBJ1-5
CASSFFYREVGQPQHF
TGTGCCAGCAGCTTCTTTTACAGGGAGGTTGGTCAGCCCCAGCATTTT
>NA|TRBD2|TRBV11-2|TRBJ2-1
CASAGIGGSYNEQFF
TGTGCCAGCGCTGGAATCGGGGGGAGTTACAATGAGCAGTTCTTC
>NA|NA|TRBV6-1|TRBJ1-5
CASSESWGRNQPQHF
TGTGCCAGCAGTGAATCCTGGGGCAGGAATCAGCCCCAGCATTTT
>NA|NA|TRBV18|TRBJ2-7
CASSPPSARGGEQYF
TGTGCCAGCTCACCACCATCAGCTAGGGGAGGCGAGCAGTACTTC
>NA|NA|TRBV25-1|TRBJ1-2
CASSEGFGGYTF
TGTGCCAGCAGTGAAGGGTTCGGTGGCTACACCTTC
>NA|NA|TRBV5-1|TRBJ1-1
CASSPNSGVVNTEAFF
TGCGCCAGCAGCCCTAATTCGGGGGTCGTGAACACTGAAGCTTTCTTT
>NA|NA|TRBV7-9|TRBJ1-5
CASSLDGGSNQPQHF
TGTGCCAGCAGCTTAGATGGGGGGTCGAATCAGCCCCAGCATTTT
>NA|TRBD2|TRBV2|TRBJ2-1
CASSPLGLVGVF
TGTGCCAGCAGTCCACTTGGACTAGTTGGGGTCTTC
>NA|NA|TRBV29-1|TRBJ2-1
CSSSERYEQFF
TGCAGCTCCTCGGAGCGGTATGAGCAGTTCTTC
>NA|NA|TRBV7-2|TRBJ2-3
CASSLVVTGTDTQYF
TGTGCCAGCAGCTTAGTGGTGACCGGCACAGATACGCAGTATTTT
>NA|TRBD1|TRBV9|TRBJ1-2
CASSAGQSYGYTF
TGTGCCAGCAGCGCGGGACAGTCTTATGGCTACACCTTC
>NA|NA|TRBV28|TRBJ1-5
CASSARGPQHF
TGTGCCAGCAGTGCCCGTGGGCCCCAGCATTTT
>NA|NA|TRBV15|TRBJ2-7
CATSPRREWEQYF
TGTGCCACCAGCCCCCGGCGAGAGTGGGAGCAGTACTTC
>NA|NA|TRBV5-6|TRBJ1-2
CASSLGSEDGYTF
TGTGCCAGCAGCTTGGGTTCCGAAGATGGCTACACCTTC
>NA|NA|TRBV2|TRBJ1-2
CASSLQGTNYGYTF
TGTGCCAGCAGTCTCCAGGGGACTAACTATGGCTACACCTTC
>NA|TRBD1|TRBV27|TRBJ2-1
CASSPRAGQGSYNEQFF
TGTGCCAGCAGTCCCCGAGCAGGACAGGGCTCCTACAATGAGCAGTTCTTC
>NA|NA|TRBV6-5|TRBJ1-1
CASKYREGTEAFF
TGTGCCAGCAAGTACAGGGAGGGTACTGAAGCTTTCTTT
>NA|NA|TRBV18|TRBJ1-4
CASSPGQGSKLFF
TGTGCCAGCTCACCGGGGCAGGGATCAAAACTGTTTTTT
>NA|NA|TRBV28|TRBJ1-2
CASSFRSTDPNYGYTF
TGTGCCAGCAGTTTCCGCTCGACAGATCCTAACTATGGCTACACCTTC
>NA|TRBD1|TRBV28|TRBJ1-2
CASSLGQGLYGYTF
TGTGCCAGCAGCCTGGGACAGGGGTTGTATGGCTACACCTTC
>NA|NA|TRBV14|TRBJ2-6
CASSKRVGANVLTF
TGTGCCAGCAGCAAAAGGGTTGGGGCCAACGTCCTGACTTTC
>NA|TRBD2|TRBV7-7|TRBJ2-3
CASSPSGTTDTQYF
TGTGCTAGCAGCCCTAGCGGGACCACAGATACGCAGTATTTT
>NA|NA|TRBV2|TRBJ2-6
CASSDARLAGANVLTF
TGTGCCAGCAGTGACGCCAGGCTGGCTGGGGCCAACGTCCTGACTTTC
>NA|TRBD2|TRBV7-6|TRBJ2-1
CASSLEGLAGLIGGNEQFF
TGTGCCAGCAGCTTAGAGGGACTAGCGGGACTAATAGGAGGCAATGAGCAGTTCTTC
>NA|NA|TRBV6-5|TRBJ2-7
CASSYQGIGLAYEQYF
TGTGCCAGCAGTTACCAAGGAATCGGGTTAGCCTACGAGCAGTACTTC
>NA|TRBD2|TRBV14|TRBJ2-7
CASSLKAGASEQYF
TGTGCCAGCAGCCTTAAAGCGGGAGCGAGCGAGCAGTACTTC
>NA|NA|TRBV11-3|TRBJ2-5
CASSDEQETQYF
TGTGCCAGCAGCGATGAACAAGAGACCCAGTACTTC
>NA|NA|TRBV5-6|TRBJ2-2
CASSESGGANTGELFF
TGTGCCAGCAGCGAGTCAGGGGGGGCGAACACCGGGGAGCTGTTTTTT
>NA|TRBD1|TRBV11-2|TRBJ1-2
CASSFDRAGAGYTF
TGTGCCAGCAGCTTTGACAGGGCCGGCGCTGGCTACACCTTC
>NA|TRBD2|TRBV9|TRBJ2-1
CASSVAIRLADRPLFF
TGTGCCAGCAGCGTAGCTATCAGACTAGCGGATCGGCCTTTGTTCTTC
>NA|NA|TRBV6-1|TRBJ2-3
CASSSWGVAADTQYF
TGTGCCAGCAGTTCGTGGGGGGTGGCTGCAGATACGCAGTATTTT
>NA|NA|TRBV11-2|TRBJ2-7
CASSPRWTANTTYEQYF
TGTGCCAGCAGCCCAAGGTGGACAGCGAATACCACCTACGAGCAGTACTTC
>NA|TRBD1|TRBV19|TRBJ1-5
CASSIGGQGNQPQHF
TGTGCCAGTAGTATAGGCGGACAGGGGAATCAGCCCCAGCATTTT
>NA|NA|TRBV6-1|TRBJ2-7
CASRVAASKPEQYF
TGTGCCAGCAGAGTAGCGGCCTCCAAACCGGAGCAGTACTTC
>NA|NA|TRBV27|TRBJ2-6
CASSLWQGNAGANVLTF
TGTGCCAGCAGTTTGTGGCAGGGTAATGCTGGGGCCAACGTCCTGACTTTC
>NA|TRBD2|TRBV14|TRBJ2-1
CASSPLGRSSYNEQFF
TGTGCCAGCAGCCCCCTCGGGAGGAGCTCCTACAATGAGCAGTTCTTC
>NA|NA|TRBV20-1|TRBJ2-5
CSARASETQYF
TGCAGTGCTAGAGCGAGTGAGACCCAGTACTTC
>NA|NA|TRBV10-3|TRBJ1-1
CAIRGQAGSTEAFF
TGTGCCATCAGGGGGCAAGCCGGGAGCACTGAAGCTTTCTTT
>NA|NA|TRBV7-9|TRBJ2-7
CASSLGDSPYEQYF
TGTGCCAGCAGCTTAGGGGACTCCCCCTACGAGCAGTACTTC
>NA|NA|TRBV6-4|TRBJ2-3
CASSDSWGSTDTQYF
TGTGCCAGCAGTGACTCTTGGGGGAGCACAGATACGCAGTATTTT
>NA|TRBD2|TRBV4-2|TRBJ2-6
CASSLGLAGQLSGANVLTF
TGTGCCAGCAGCCTGGGACTAGCGGGACAACTCTCTGGGGCCAACGTCCTGACTTTC
>NA|NA|TRBV7-9|TRBJ2-7
CASSLRRDGEQYF
TGTGCCAGCAGCCTTAGACGGGATGGGGAGCAGTACTTC